This TCR beta chain was documented in a study of patients and donors after allogeneic stem cell transplantation. TCRdb re-called the RT-PCR reads through MiXCR, storing one row per CDR3 protein. In the table there are hundreds of thousands of distinct CDR3 sequences, roughly 17% of which are singletons. This clonotype showed up just once. Sequencing was performed on blood, either unsorted or a sorted T cell fraction (not recorded which). The sequence derives from a human donor who was either an allogeneic HSCT recipient or a stem cell or donor lymphocyte infusion donor (not recorded which). It is not recorded whose cells these are; they may come from a transplant donor.

For the CDR3, the DNA is TGTGCCAGCAGTTCTTCCTTAACAGATACGCAGTATTTT. Translation gives CASSSSLTDTQYF. The V gene is TRBV6-5, the J gene TRBJ2-3; D is undetermined. In germline, CDR1 is MNHEY, CDR2 SVGAGI. This CDR3 has 13 amino acids. V lost 4 bases to trimming and J lost 3 bases, with 8 bases between them.